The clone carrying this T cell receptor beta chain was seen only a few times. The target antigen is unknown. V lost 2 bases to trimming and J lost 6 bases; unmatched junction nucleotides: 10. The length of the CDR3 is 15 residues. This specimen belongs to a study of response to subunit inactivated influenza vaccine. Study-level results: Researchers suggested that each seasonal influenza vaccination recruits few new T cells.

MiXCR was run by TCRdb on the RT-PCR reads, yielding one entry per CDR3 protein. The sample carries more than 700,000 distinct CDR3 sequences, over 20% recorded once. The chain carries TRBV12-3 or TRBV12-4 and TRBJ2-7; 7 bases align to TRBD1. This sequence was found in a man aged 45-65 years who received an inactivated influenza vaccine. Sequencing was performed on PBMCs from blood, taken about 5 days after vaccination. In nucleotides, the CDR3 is TGTGCCAGCAGTTTAAGAGAGGGGGCCGGTGCCGAGCAGTACTTC. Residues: CASSLREGAGAEQYF.